This record covers a single TCR beta chain. Its target is unknown. This CDR3 is 16 amino acids long. Trimming left V 0 bases short and J 4 bases short, with 16 bases between. Germline V gene sequence: CDR1 SGHNT, CDR2 YYREEE (reference sequence). This sample is part of a study of long-term antiretroviral therapy in people with HIV. It was version v3.0 of the immunoSEQ assay that was run at survey level. Sequencing was intended to reach about 35,000-55,000 T-cell genomes per sample. Some clones are missing from TCRdb's copy, which holds only in-frame ones; the method was immunoSEQ multiplex PCR. This repertoire shows tens of thousands of clones, just over 90% found once; its top ten account for approximately 8.5%. General study results and limits: Diversity increased after ART yet remained lower than in transplant donor controls.

The sequences come from unsorted PBMCs, collected 7.6 years after starting antiretroviral therapy. The chain joins TRBV5-4 to TRBJ1-2; D is possibly TRBD1 (5 bases). The sequence was obtained from a woman aged 40-49 years with HIV. This CDR3 is CASSLAGRDPIYGYTF. CDR3 nucleotide sequence: TGTGCCAGCAGCTTGGCCGGCAGGGACCCGATCTATGGCTACACCTTC.